One TCR beta chain is described in this entry. The sample belongs to a study of cytomegalovirus exposure and HLA in healthy donors. The germline V gene has CDR1 SGDLS and CDR2 YYNGEE. CDR3 length: 17 residues. V shed 3 bases and J 5 bases; nucleotides not matched to a gene: 8. Among the donors, all were healthy bone marrow donors. Vbeta (60) and Jbeta (13) primers were used in the PCR. Libraries were prepared by immunoSEQ multiplex PCR; TCRdb keeps only in-frame clonotypes and omits some of them. The table shows around 100,000 clones, with around three quarters occurring only once. The sequence derives from a woman aged 40 to 50 in good health and CMV-seronegative. The rearrangement uses TRBV9 and TRBJ2-1; TRBD2 agrees at 13 bases. The sample was PBMCs. The CDR3 is CASSGTSGGEGNNEQFF. The CDR3 bases are TGTGCCAGCAGCGGCACTAGCGGGGGGGAGGGCAACAATGAGCAGTTCTTC.